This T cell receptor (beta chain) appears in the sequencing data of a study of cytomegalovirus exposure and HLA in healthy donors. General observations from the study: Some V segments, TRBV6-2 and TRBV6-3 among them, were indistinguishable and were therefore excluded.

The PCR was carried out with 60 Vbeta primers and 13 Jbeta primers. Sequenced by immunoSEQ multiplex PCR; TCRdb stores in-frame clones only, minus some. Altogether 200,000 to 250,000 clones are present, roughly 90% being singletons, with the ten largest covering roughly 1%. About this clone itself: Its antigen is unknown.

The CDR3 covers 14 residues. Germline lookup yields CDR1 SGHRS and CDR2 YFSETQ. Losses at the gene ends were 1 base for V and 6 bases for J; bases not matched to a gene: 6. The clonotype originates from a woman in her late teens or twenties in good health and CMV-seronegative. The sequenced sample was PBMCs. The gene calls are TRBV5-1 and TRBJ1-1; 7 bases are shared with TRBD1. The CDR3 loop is CASSLRGLYAEAFF. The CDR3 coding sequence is TGCGCCAGCAGCTTGAGGGGGCTATACGCTGAAGCTTTCTTT.